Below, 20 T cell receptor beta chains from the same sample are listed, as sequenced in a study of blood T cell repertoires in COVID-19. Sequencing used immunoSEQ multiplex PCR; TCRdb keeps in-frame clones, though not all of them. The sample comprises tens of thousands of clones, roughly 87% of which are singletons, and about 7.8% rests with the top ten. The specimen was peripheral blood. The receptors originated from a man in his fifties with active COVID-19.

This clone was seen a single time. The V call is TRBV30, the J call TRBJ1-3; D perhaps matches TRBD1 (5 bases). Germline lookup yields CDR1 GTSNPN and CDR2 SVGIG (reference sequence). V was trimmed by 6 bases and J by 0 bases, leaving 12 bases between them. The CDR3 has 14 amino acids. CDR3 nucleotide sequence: TGTGCCTGCCGGGACTCCGGCTCTGGAAACACCATATATTTT. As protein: CACRDSGSGNTIYF.

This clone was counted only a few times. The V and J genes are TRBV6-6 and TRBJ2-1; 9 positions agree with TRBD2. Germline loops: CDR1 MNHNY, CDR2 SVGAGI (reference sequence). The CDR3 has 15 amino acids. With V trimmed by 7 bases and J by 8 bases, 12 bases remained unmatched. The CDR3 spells CASKNPGLANDEQFF. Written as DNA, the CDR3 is TGTGCCAGCAAAAATCCGGGACTAGCTAACGATGAGCAGTTCTTC.

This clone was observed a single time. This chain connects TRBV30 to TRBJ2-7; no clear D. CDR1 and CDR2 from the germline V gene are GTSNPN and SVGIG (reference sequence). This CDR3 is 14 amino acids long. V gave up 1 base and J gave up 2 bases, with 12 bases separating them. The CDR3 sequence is CAWSALVPPYEQYF. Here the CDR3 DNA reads TGTGCCTGGAGTGCTCTAGTCCCCCCCTACGAGCAGTACTTC.

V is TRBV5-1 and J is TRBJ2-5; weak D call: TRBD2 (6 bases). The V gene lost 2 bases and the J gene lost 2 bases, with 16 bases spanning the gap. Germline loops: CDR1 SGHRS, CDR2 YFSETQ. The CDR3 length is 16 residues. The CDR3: CASSLGLRDSQETQYF. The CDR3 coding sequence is TGCGCCAGCAGCTTAGGCCTCCGGGACTCACAAGAGACCCAGTACTTC.

The CDR3 protein is CASTARGQNTEAFF. CDR3 coding DNA: TGTGCCAGCACCGCGAGGGGGCAGAACACTGAAGCTTTCTTT. V usage is TRBV6-5 and J usage is TRBJ1-1; 7 bases are a match to TRBD1. Trimming removed 7 bases from V and 1 base from J; junction bases left unmatched: 6. The V gene's germline CDR1 is MNHEY and CDR2 SVGAGI. The CDR3 sequence is 14 residues long.

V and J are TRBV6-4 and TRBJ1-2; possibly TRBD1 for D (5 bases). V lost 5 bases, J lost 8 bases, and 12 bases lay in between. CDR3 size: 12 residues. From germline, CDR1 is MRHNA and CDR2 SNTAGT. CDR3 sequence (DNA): TGTGCCAGCAGTCTGGGGGGACTAGGCTACACCTTC. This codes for CASSLGGLGYTF.

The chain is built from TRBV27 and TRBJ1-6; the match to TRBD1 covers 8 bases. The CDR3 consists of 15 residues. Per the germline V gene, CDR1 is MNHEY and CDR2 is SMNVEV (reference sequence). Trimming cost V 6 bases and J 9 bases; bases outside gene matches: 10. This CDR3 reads CASSRGQDGGSPLHF. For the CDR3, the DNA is TGTGCCAGCAGCCGGGGACAGGACGGAGGTTCACCCCTCCACTTT.

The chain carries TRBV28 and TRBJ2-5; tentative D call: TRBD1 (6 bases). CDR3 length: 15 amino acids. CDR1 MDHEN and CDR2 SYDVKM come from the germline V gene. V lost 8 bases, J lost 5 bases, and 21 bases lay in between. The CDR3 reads CASRSWGRSRETQYF. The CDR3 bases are TGTGCCAGCCGTAGTTGGGGGCGGTCTCGGGAGACCCAGTACTTC.

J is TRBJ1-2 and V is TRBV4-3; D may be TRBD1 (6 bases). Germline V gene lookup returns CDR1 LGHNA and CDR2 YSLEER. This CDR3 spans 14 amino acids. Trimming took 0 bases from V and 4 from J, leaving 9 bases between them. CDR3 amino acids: CASSQDLGAYGYTF. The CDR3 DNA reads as TGCGCCAGCAGCCAAGATTTGGGGGCCTATGGCTACACCTTC.

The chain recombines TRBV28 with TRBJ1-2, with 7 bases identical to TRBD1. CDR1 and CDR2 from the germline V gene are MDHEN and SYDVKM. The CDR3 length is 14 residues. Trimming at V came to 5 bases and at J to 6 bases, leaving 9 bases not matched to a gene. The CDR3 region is CASSPPTGMDGYTF. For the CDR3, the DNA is TGTGCCAGCAGTCCACCGACAGGGATGGATGGCTACACCTTC.

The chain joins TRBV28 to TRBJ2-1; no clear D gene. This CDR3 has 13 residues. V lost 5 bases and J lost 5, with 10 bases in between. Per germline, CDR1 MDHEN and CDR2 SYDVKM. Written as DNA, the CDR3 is TGTGCCAGCAGTGTTCTACGAGACAATGAGCAGTTCTTC. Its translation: CASSVLRDNEQFF.

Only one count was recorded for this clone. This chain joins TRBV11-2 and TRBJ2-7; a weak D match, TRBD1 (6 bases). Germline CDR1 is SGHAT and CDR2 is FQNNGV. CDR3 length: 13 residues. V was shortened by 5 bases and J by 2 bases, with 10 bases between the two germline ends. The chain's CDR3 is CASSVTGAYEQYF. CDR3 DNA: TGTGCCAGCAGCGTGACAGGAGCCTACGAGCAGTACTTC.

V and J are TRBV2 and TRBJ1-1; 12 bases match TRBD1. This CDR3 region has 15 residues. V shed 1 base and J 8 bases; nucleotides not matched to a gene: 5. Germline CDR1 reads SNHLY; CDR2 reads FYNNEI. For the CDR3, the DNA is TGTGCCAGCAGTGAAGAAGGGACAGGGGGCCCCGAAGCTTTCTTT. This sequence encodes CASSEEGTGGPEAFF.

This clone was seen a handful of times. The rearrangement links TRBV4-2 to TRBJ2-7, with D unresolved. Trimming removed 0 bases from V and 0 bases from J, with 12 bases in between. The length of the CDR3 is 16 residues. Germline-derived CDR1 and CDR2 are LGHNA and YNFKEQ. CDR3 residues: CASSQDASPSSYEQYF. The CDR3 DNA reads TGTGCCAGCAGCCAAGATGCCTCGCCTAGCTCCTACGAGCAGTACTTC.

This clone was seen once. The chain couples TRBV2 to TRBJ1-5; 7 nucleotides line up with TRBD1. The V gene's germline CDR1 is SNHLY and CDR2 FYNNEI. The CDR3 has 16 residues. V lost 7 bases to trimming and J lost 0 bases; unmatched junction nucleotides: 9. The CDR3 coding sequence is TGTGCCAGCAACCCGACAGGGTACAATAGCAATCAGCCCCAGCATTTT. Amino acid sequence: CASNPTGYNSNQPQHF.

The chain's CDR3 is CASSLGQNTEAFF. The CDR3 DNA follows: TGTGCCAGCAGTTTAGGACAAAACACTGAAGCTTTCTTT. The rearrangement uses TRBV28 and TRBJ1-1, with a tentative D call TRBD1 (5 bases). The CDR3 has 13 amino acids. In germline, CDR1 is MDHEN, CDR2 SYDVKM. V was pared by 2 bases and J by 2 bases, with 6 bases between.

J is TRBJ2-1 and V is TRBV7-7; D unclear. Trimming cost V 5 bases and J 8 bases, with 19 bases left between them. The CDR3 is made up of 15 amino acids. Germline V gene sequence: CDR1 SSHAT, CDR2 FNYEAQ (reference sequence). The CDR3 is CASSPFLGAVDEQFF. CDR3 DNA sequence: TGTGCCAGCAGCCCCTTCTTAGGCGCGGTCGATGAGCAGTTCTTC. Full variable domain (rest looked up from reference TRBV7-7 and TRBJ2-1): GAGVSQSPRYKVTKRGQDVTLRCDPISSHATLYWYQQALGQGPEFLTYFNYEAQPDKSGLPSDRFSAERPEGSISTLTIQRTEQRDSAMYRCASSPFLGAVDEQFFGPGTRLTVL.

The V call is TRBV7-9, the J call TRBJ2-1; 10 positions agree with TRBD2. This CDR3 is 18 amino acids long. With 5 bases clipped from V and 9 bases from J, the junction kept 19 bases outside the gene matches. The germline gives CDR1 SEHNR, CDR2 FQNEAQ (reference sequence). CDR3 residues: CASSAWPKTSGIRSEQFF. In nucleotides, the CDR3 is TGTGCCAGCAGCGCATGGCCCAAAACTAGCGGGATTAGGAGTGAGCAGTTCTTC.

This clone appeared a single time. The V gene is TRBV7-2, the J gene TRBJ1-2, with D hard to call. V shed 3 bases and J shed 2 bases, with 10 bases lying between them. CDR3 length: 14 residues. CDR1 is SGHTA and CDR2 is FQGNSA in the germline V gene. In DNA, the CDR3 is TGTGCCAGCAGCTTGTCCGAGACAAACTATGGCTACACCTTC. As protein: CASSLSETNYGYTF. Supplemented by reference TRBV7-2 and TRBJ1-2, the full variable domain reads GAGVSQSPSNKVTEKGKDVELRCDPISGHTALYWYRQSLGQGLEFLIYFQGNSAPDKSGLPSDRFSAERTGGSVSTLTIQRTQQEDSAVYLCASSLSETNYGYTFGSGTRLTVV.

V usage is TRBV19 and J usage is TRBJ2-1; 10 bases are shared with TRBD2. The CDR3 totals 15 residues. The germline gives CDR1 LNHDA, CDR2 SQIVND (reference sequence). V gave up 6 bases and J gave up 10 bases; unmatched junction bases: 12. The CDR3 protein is CASREAGGPFKEQFF. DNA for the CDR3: TGTGCCAGTAGGGAAGCGGGGGGGCCATTTAAGGAGCAGTTCTTC.